This T cell receptor (beta chain) is drawn from a study of OX40 agonist ivuxolimab in advanced cancers. Study-wide background: The drug used for patients, ivuxolimab, was an agonistic anti-OX40 (CD134) antibody. Antecedent anti-PD-1, anti-PD-L1 or anti-CTLA-4 therapy was permissible, with 40% having received some. Of the patients, three showed partial responses, one with hepatocellular carcinoma and two with cutaneous melanoma.

The protocol was immunoSEQ multiplex PCR, while the TCRdb copy is restricted to in-frame clones and leaves out a portion. The sample contains some 31,000 clones, roughly nine tenths of which appear only once. Trimming removed 4 bases from V and 1 base from J, with 8 bases in between. CDR1 is SGHDT and CDR2 is YYEEEE in the germline V gene. The CDR3 spans 13 residues. As for this clone: Its antigen is undetermined.

General observations from the study: The CD4+ and CD8+ T cells in the blood had expanded clonally by week 6 at 0.1 to 3.0 mg/kg.

The origin of this receptor is an adult with an advanced solid tumor such as melanoma, head and neck, liver or kidney cancer. The rearrangement uses TRBV5-6 and TRBJ1-1; TRBD1 is a possible D gene (6 bases). The sequencing here drew on CD4+ or CD8+ T cells sorted from blood, taken in a trial of the OX40 agonist ivuxolimab. CDR3 sequence reads: CASSLTGNTEAFF. DNA for the CDR3: TGTGCCAGCAGCCTGACAGGGAACACTGAAGCTTTCTTT.